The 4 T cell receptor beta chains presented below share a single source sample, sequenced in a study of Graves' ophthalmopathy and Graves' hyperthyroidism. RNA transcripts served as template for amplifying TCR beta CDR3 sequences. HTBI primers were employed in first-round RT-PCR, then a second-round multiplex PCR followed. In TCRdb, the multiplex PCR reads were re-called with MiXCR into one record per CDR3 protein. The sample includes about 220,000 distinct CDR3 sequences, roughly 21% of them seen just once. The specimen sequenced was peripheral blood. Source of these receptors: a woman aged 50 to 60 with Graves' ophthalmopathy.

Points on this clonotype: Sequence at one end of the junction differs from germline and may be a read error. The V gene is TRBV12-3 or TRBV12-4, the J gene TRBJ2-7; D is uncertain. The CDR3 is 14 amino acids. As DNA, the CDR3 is TGTGCCAGCAGTGAAGTGGCAGTTTCCTACGAGCAGTCCTTC. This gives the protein CASSEVAVSYEQSF.

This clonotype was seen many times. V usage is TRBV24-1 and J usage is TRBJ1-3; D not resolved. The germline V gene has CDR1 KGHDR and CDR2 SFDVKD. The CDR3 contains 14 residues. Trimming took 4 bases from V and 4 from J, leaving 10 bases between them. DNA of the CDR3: TGTGCCACCAGTGACCCCTGGGAAGGAAACACCATATATTTT. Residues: CATSDPWEGNTIYF.

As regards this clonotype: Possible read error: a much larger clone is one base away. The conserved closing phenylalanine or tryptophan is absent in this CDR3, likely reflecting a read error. CDR3 coding DNA: TGTGCCAGCAGCGTAGCTAGCGGGGGAACCTACGAGCAGTACTCC. Its protein product is CASSVASGGTYEQYS. The chain has TRBV9 and TRBJ2-7; 10 bases fit TRBD2. Per germline, CDR1 SGDLS and CDR2 YYNGEE. V shed 0 bases, J shed 2 bases, and the junction held 2 bases outside the gene matches. The CDR3 extends over 15 amino acids.

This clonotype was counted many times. The CDR3 reads CASSLVGAPYEQYF. CDR3 nucleotides: TGTGCCAGCAGCTTAGTCGGAGCGCCCTACGAGCAGTACTTC. The V and J genes are TRBV11-2 and TRBJ2-7; D not resolved. The V gene's germline CDR1 is SGHAT and CDR2 FQNNGV. The CDR3 runs to 14 residues. Trimming cost V 1 base and J 2 bases, with 9 bases left between them. Filled out from reference TRBV11-2 and TRBJ2-7, the complete variable domain reads EAGVAQSPRYKIIEKRQSVAFWCNPISGHATLYWYQQILGQGPKLLIQFQNNGVVDDSQLPKDRFSAERLKGVDSTLKIQPAKLEDSAVYLCASSLVGAPYEQYFGPGTRLTVT.